The next 20 T cell receptor beta chains were all read from a single sample in a study of blood T cell repertoires in COVID-19. Generated by immunoSEQ multiplex PCR, the TCRdb table keeps only in-frame clones and is missing some. The table includes almost 400,000 clones, 70% to 90% detected once. The sequenced material came from PBMCs or T cells enriched from blood (not recorded which). The source of these receptors is a woman in her twenties or thirties with acute COVID-19.

The table lists this clone with a few counts. V gene TRBV3-1 (or the pseudogene TRBV3-2) combines with J gene TRBJ1-1, with D possibly matching TRBD1 (5 bases). V lost 1 base, J lost 3 bases, and 12 bases lay in between. CDR3 length: 15 residues. Per the germline V gene, CDR1 is LGHDT and CDR2 is YNNKEL (reference sequence). CDR3 protein: CASSQGTHSYTEAFF. The CDR3 DNA follows: TGTGCCAGCAGCCAAGGGACACACAGCTACACTGAAGCTTTCTTT.

The chain is built from TRBV12-3 or TRBV12-4 and TRBJ2-7; TRBD1 agrees at 10 bases. The CDR3 length is 12 residues. The ends lost 8 bases at V and 5 bases at J; junction bases unmatched: 3. The CDR3 bases are TGTGCCAGCCGACAGGGGGCGGACGAGCAGTACTTC. Residues: CASRQGADEQYF.

This clone was recorded only once. The rearrangement joins TRBV11-2 to TRBJ2-3, with D possibly being TRBD2 (5 bases). The CDR3 loop spans 13 amino acids. Germline loops: CDR1 SGHAT, CDR2 FQNNGV. With 5 bases removed from V and 14 bases from J, the gap between germline ends came to 20 bases. The DNA for the CDR3 is TGTGCCAGCAGCCCCTACAGCCCGGGTGGACTGTATTTT. Translating it yields CASSPYSPGGLYF.

Only one count was recorded for this clone. Other nucleotide sequences from this sample produce the same CDR3. J is TRBJ2-1 and V is TRBV7-3, with TRBD1 as a possible D gene (7 bases). The CDR3 is 16 residues long. V was shortened by 0 bases and J by 1 base, with 10 bases between the two germline ends. The germline V gene has CDR1 SGHTA and CDR2 FQGTGA. CDR3 sequence: CASSLTPGGSYNEQFF. CDR3 DNA: TGTGCCAGCAGCTTAACCCCAGGGGGGTCCTACAATGAGCAGTTCTTC.

The chain carries TRBV13 and TRBJ1-3, with TRBD1 matching 12 bases. Germline-derived CDR1 and CDR2 are PRHDT and FYEKMQ (reference sequence). The CDR3 is made up of 16 amino acids. After removal of 4 bases from V and 2 bases from J, the junction contained 3 bases not matched to a gene. The CDR3 sequence: CASSWGQGATGNTIYF. In DNA form, the CDR3 reads TGTGCCAGCAGCTGGGGACAGGGGGCCACTGGAAACACCATATATTTT.

This clone showed up just a few times. As DNA, the CDR3 is TGTGCCAGCAGCTCGGGACTCATCAATCACTATGGCTACACCTTC. Translated, it gives CASSSGLINHYGYTF. J is TRBJ1-2 and V is TRBV13, with D perhaps matching TRBD1 (5 bases). Trimming took off 4 bases at V and 3 bases at J, with 15 bases between the two ends. This CDR3 comprises 15 residues. Germline V gene lookup returns CDR1 PRHDT and CDR2 FYEKMQ (reference sequence).

The rearrangement joins TRBV4-1 to TRBJ1-3, with TRBD1 as a possible D gene (5 bases). Germline V gene lookup returns CDR1 MGHRA and CDR2 YSYEKL. The CDR3 spans 16 residues. Between the trimmed V and J ends, which lost 0 bases and 2 bases, there was a span of 11 bases. The CDR3 sequence is CASSQEDSGAGNTIYF. For the CDR3, the DNA is TGCGCCAGCAGCCAAGAGGACTCGGGGGCTGGAAACACCATATATTTT.

This rearrangement joins TRBV13 to TRBJ2-7, with 9 bases lining up with TRBD1. CDR1 is PRHDT, CDR2 FYEKMQ, per germline (reference sequence). J was trimmed by 3 bases and V by 0 bases; bases with no gene match: 3. The CDR3 totals 15 residues. The CDR3 DNA sequence: TGTGCCAGCAGCTTAGGTCGACAGGGGGTCTACGAGCAGTACTTC. The encoded protein is CASSLGRQGVYEQYF.

This clone came up once. The chain combines TRBV7-8 with TRBJ2-1; the D gene is possibly TRBD1 (5 bases). V was clipped by 2 bases and J by 5 bases, with 19 bases between them. CDR3 length equals 17 residues. Germline V gene sequence: CDR1 SGHVS, CDR2 FQNEAQ. In DNA form, the CDR3 reads TGTGCCAGCAGCTTACGTGGGGCTGCCCTACGGAACAATGAGCAGTTCTTC. This codes for CASSLRGAALRNNEQFF.

The chain recombines TRBV7-2 with TRBJ1-6; D is perhaps TRBD1 (5 bases). The V end lost 7 bases, the J end lost 10 bases, and 14 bases lay between the germline ends. This CDR3 has 13 amino acids. Germline V gene lookup returns CDR1 SGHTA and CDR2 FQGNSA. In nucleotides, the CDR3 is TGTGCCAGCACCCTTTACGGGGGATCACCCCTCCACTTT. Translated, it gives CASTLYGGSPLHF.

J is TRBJ1-2 and V is TRBV14, with TRBD1 matching 12 bases. Germline lookup yields CDR1 SGHDN and CDR2 FVKESK. V shed 4 bases and J 7 bases; nucleotides not matched to a gene: 7. The CDR3 has 15 residues. CDR3 sequence reads: CASSPSGTGGFGYTF. The CDR3 bases are TGTGCCAGCAGCCCTTCCGGGACAGGGGGCTTTGGCTACACCTTC.

The DNA of the CDR3 is TGTGCCAGCAGCCCCCCCGGGCGACTAGCGGGGAACACAGATACGCAGTATTTT. It translates to CASSPPGRLAGNTDTQYF. V gene TRBV7-6 combines with J gene TRBJ2-3; 11 positions agree with TRBD2. The V segment lost 5 bases and the J segment 2 bases; nucleotides outside the gene matches: 12. Germline CDR1 reads SGHVS; CDR2 reads FNYEAQ. The CDR3 length is 18 residues.

The sample holds one count of this clone. The chain combines TRBV3-1 (or the pseudogene TRBV3-2) with TRBJ2-3; 13 positions match TRBD2. V lost 0 bases, J lost 2 bases, and 2 bases stayed unmatched. The CDR3 has 17 amino acids. Per the germline V gene, CDR1 is LGHDT and CDR2 is YNNKEL (reference sequence). The CDR3 region has the DNA TGTGCCAGCAGCCAAGAGGGACTAGCGGGAATCACAGATACGCAGTATTTT. Protein product: CASSQEGLAGITDTQYF.

The chain carries TRBV27 and TRBJ2-7, with unresolved D. This CDR3 has 11 amino acids. The V end lost 3 bases, the J end lost 9 bases, and 9 bases lay between the germline ends. Per germline, CDR1 MNHEY and CDR2 SMNVEV (reference sequence). The CDR3 sequence is CASSFLGVQYF. In DNA form, the CDR3 reads TGTGCCAGCAGTTTTTTGGGCGTGCAGTACTTC.

The gene calls are TRBV7-9 and TRBJ2-3; D is undetermined. The germline V gene encodes CDR1 SEHNR and CDR2 FQNEAQ (reference sequence). V was shortened by 2 bases and J by 4 bases, with 13 bases between the two germline ends. The CDR3 extends over 15 amino acids. The CDR3 is CASSLSLSPPDTQYF. The DNA for the CDR3 is TGTGCCAGCAGCTTATCCCTTTCTCCCCCAGATACGCAGTATTTT. Full variable domain (missing parts from reference TRBV7-9 and TRBJ2-3): DTGVSQNPRHKITKRGQNVTFRCDPISEHNRLYWYRQTLGQGPEFLTYFQNEAQLEKSRLLSDRFSAERPKGSFSTLEIQRTEQGDSAMYLCASSLSLSPPDTQYFGPGTRLTVL.

The rearrangement links TRBV3-1 (or the pseudogene TRBV3-2) to TRBJ1-1; D is possibly TRBD1 (6 bases). This CDR3 is built from 16 residues. V was trimmed by 4 bases and J by 3 bases, leaving 18 bases between them. Germline V gives CDR1 LGHDT, CDR2 YNNKEL (reference sequence). The CDR3 DNA sequence: TGTGCCAGCAGCCTAGTGGGACCAAGGGGGTACACTGAAGCTTTCTTT. This gives the protein CASSLVGPRGYTEAFF.

The gene calls are TRBV18 and TRBJ2-1; 9 nucleotides match TRBD1. Germline V lookup: CDR1 KGHSH, CDR2 LQKENI. V shed 6 bases and J 7 bases; nucleotides not matched to a gene: 1. The length of the CDR3 is 12 residues. CDR3 nucleotide sequence: TGTGCCAGCTCGACAGGGGGAAATGAGCAGTTCTTC. This gives the protein CASSTGGNEQFF.

The chain carries TRBV2 and TRBJ1-6, with TRBD1 matching 9 bases. CDR3 length equals 14 residues. From germline, CDR1 is SNHLY and CDR2 FYNNEI. Trimming removed 2 bases from V and 9 bases from J; junction bases left unmatched: 2. Written as DNA, the CDR3 is TGTGCCAGCAGTGAACCACAGGGGGCTTCACCCCTCCACTTT. Its translation is CASSEPQGASPLHF.

The rearrangement joins TRBV14 to TRBJ1-4; no firm D call. With 4 bases removed from V and 8 bases from J, the gap between germline ends came to 8 bases. Germline CDR1 and CDR2: SGHDN and FVKESK. The CDR3 consists of 12 residues. CDR3 nucleotides: TGTGCCAGCAGCCTCCCGCGGGAAAAACTGTTTTTT. Amino acid sequence: CASSLPREKLFF.

V usage is TRBV5-6 and J usage is TRBJ1-2; 10 positions match TRBD1. This CDR3 comprises 14 residues. From germline, CDR1 is SGHDT and CDR2 YYEEEE. V lost 6 bases to trimming and J lost 8 bases; unmatched junction nucleotides: 10. This CDR3 reads CASTHDRGREGYTF. The CDR3 nucleotides read TGTGCCAGCACCCACGACAGGGGGCGCGAGGGCTACACCTTC.